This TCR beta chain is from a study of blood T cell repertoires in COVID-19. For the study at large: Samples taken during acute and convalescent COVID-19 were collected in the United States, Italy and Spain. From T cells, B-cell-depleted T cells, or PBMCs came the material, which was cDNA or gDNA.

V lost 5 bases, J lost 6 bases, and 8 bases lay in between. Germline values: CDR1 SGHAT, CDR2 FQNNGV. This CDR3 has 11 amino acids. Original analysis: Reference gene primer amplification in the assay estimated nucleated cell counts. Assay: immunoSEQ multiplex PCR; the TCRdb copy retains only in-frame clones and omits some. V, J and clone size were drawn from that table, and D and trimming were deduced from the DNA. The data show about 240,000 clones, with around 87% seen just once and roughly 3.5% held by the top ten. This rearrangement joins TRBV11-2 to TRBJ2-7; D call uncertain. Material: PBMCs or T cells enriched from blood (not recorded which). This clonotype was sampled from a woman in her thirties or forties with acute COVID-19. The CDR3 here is CASSPLSEQYF. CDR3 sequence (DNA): TGTGCCAGCAGCCCTTTGTCCGAGCAGTACTTC.